The entry below describes one TCR beta chain. This entry belongs to a study of T cell clonotyping in hematopoietic cell transplantation. Deletions cut 2 bases from V and 7 bases from J, with 11 bases between. Germline V gives CDR1 GTSNPN, CDR2 SVGIG (reference sequence). The CDR3 extends over 12 amino acids. Using immunoSEQ multiplex PCR, the repertoire was profiled, and TCRdb retains in-frame clones only, with some absent. The table shows around 12,000 clones, with under 75% occurring only once. This TCR was recovered from a male patient aged 60-70 years who had an allogeneic stem cell transplant from an unrelated donor, so the T cells may come from the graft donor. Some clones in this sample may be carry-over from other donors' samples. The source material was peripheral blood mononuclear cells, sampled 180 days after allogeneic stem cell transplant. V is TRBV30 and J is TRBJ2-5; unclear D gene. The CDR3 protein is CAWSTQFATQYF. CDR3 bases: TGTGCCTGGAGTACCCAATTCGCGACCCAGTACTTC.